The 14 T cell receptor beta chains listed next were all sequenced from one sample in a study of blood T cells in healthy people across ages. Sample-barcoded 5' priming and a J-beta primer mix drove a second PCR of roughly 6 to 12 cycles. TCRdb re-called the 5' RACE reads with MiXCR, one entry per CDR3 protein. The table lists 900,000 to 950,000 distinct CDR3 sequences, about 29% of them singletons. The same data also contributed to another study, on T cells of mothers and their children.

Input material: blood. Receptors were obtained from a middle-aged woman in good health.

About this clonotype itself: One end of the junction is discordant with germline, which a read error may explain. This chain links TRBV12-3 or TRBV12-4 with TRBJ2-5; TRBD1 aligns across 8 bases. The CDR3 covers 15 residues. The CDR3 is CASSPRQGLAETRYF. CDR3 sequence (DNA): TGTGCCAGCAGTCCAAGACAGGGGCTGGCCGAGACCCGGTACTTC.

Worth noting for this clonotype: One end of the junction is discordant with germline, which a read error may explain. V usage is TRBV6-6 and J usage is TRBJ1-5; 8 bases agree with TRBD1. The CDR3 has 15 amino acids. Germline loops: CDR1 MNHNY, CDR2 SVGAGI (reference sequence). This chain's CDR3 is CASGYPGQEHQPQHF. The CDR3 nucleotides read TGTGCCAGCGGTTATCCGGGACAGGAACATCAGCCCCAGCATTTT.

V and J are TRBV7-2 and TRBJ1-1; possibly TRBD1 for D (5 bases). Trimming left V 5 bases short and J 7 bases short, with 20 bases between. Germline V gene data show CDR1 as SGHTA and CDR2 as FQGNSA. This CDR3 is built from 15 residues. CDR3 in DNA: TGTGCCAGCAGCCCTCGGACGGGCAGGGCAAGTGAAGCTTTCTTT. It specifies CASSPRTGRASEAFF.

The table lists this clonotype with a few counts. V and J are TRBV6-6 and TRBJ2-3; no reliable D call. Deletions cut 6 bases from V and 0 bases from J, with 10 bases between. The CDR3 is 14 amino acids. Germline assignment: CDR1 MNHNY and CDR2 SVGAGI (reference sequence). The CDR3 region is CASRQGPSTDTQYF. In nucleotides, the CDR3 is TGTGCCAGCAGACAAGGACCTAGCACAGATACGCAGTATTTT.

The chain carries TRBV9 and TRBJ1-2; D gene unclear. The CDR3 contains 14 residues. V was pared by 0 bases and J by 4 bases, with 10 bases between. CDR1 and CDR2 (germline): SGDLS, YYNGEE. The CDR3 region is CASSVGGQAYGYTF. The CDR3 nucleotides read TGTGCCAGCAGCGTAGGTGGGCAGGCCTATGGCTACACCTTC.

This clonotype was detected many times. The genes are TRBV28 and TRBJ2-5, with D unresolved. The V end was cut by 4 bases, the J end by 1 base, with 7 bases between. Germline assignment: CDR1 MDHEN and CDR2 SYDVKM. The CDR3 extends over 13 amino acids. The DNA of the CDR3 is TGTGCCAGCAGTTCGTACAGCCAAGAGACCCAGTACTTC. Residues: CASSSYSQETQYF. Variable domain in full (rest from reference TRBV28 and TRBJ2-5): DVKVTQSSRYLVKRTGEKVFLECVQDMDHENMFWYRQDPGLGLRLIYFSYDVKMKEKGDIPEGYSVSREKKERFSLILESASTNQTSMYLCASSSYSQETQYFGPGTRLLVL.

This chain links TRBV20-1 with TRBJ1-4; D is unresolved. CDR1 is DFQATT, CDR2 SNEGSKA, per germline (reference sequence). CDR3 length: 12 residues. The CDR3 spells CRAVGSGEKLFF. CDR3 coding DNA: TGCAGAGCTGTAGGTTCGGGAGAAAAACTGTTTTTT.

In this sample, this clonotype turned up many times. V and J are TRBV12-3 or TRBV12-4 and TRBJ1-4; the D gene is possibly TRBD1 (5 bases). This CDR3 has 12 amino acids. Trimming left V 8 bases short and J 7 bases short, with 11 bases between. This CDR3 reads CASGPGPEKLFF. Here the CDR3 DNA reads TGTGCCAGCGGTCCAGGGCCTGAAAAACTGTTTTTT.

This clonotype was recorded only once. CDR3 sequence: CASSLGDIAGELFF. The CDR3 DNA follows: TGCGCCAGCAGCTTGGGGGACATCGCCGGGGAGCTGTTTTTT. The chain combines TRBV5-1 with TRBJ2-2, with D perhaps matching TRBD1 (6 bases). V dropped 0 bases and J dropped 6 bases, with 9 bases sitting between them. CDR1 is SGHRS, CDR2 YFSETQ, per germline. This CDR3 spans 14 amino acids. Using reference TRBV5-1 and TRBJ2-2 for the parts outside the CDR3, the full variable domain is KAGVTQTPRYLIKTRGQQVTLSCSPISGHRSVSWYQQTPGQGLQFLFEYFSETQRNKGNFPGRFSGRQFSNSRSEMNVSTLELGDSALYLCASSLGDIAGELFFGEGSRLTVL.

V is TRBV7-9 and J is TRBJ1-1, with D unclear. Trimming shortened V by 3 bases and J by 2 bases, and 10 bases separated the two germline ends. From germline, CDR1 is SEHNR and CDR2 FQNEAQ (reference sequence). The CDR3 consists of 14 residues. The CDR3 protein is CASSFVVGNTEAFF. Here the CDR3 DNA reads TGTGCCAGCAGCTTCGTGGTGGGTAACACTGAAGCTTTCTTT.

The rearrangement links TRBV20-1 to TRBJ2-1, with D possibly matching TRBD1 (5 bases). The CDR3 sequence is 16 residues long. Germline V CDR1 and CDR2: DFQATT, SNEGSKA (reference sequence). The V end was cut by 0 bases, the J end by 0 bases, with 12 bases between. Written as DNA, the CDR3 is TGCAGTGCTAGAGATCAGGGCACCGGCTCCTACAATGAGCAGTTCTTC. This sequence encodes CSARDQGTGSYNEQFF.

This clonotype was detected ten times or more. J is TRBJ2-5 and V is TRBV5-1; 9 nucleotides match TRBD1. Germline-derived CDR1 and CDR2 are SGHRS and YFSETQ. The CDR3 runs 15 residues. The J segment lost 0 bases and the V segment lost 7 bases, leaving 7 bases of the junction unmatched. CDR3 sequence (DNA): TGCGCCAGCCATAGAGACAGGGGGGACCAAGAGACCCAGTACTTC. Encoded protein: CASHRDRGDQETQYF.

The chain is built from TRBV7-3 and TRBJ2-3; TRBD2 might be the D (7 bases). The length of the CDR3 is 17 residues. V dropped 3 bases and J dropped 1 base, with 17 bases sitting between them. Germline CDR1 reads SGHTA; CDR2 reads FQGTGA. The CDR3 here is CASSLQGGAFRTDTQYF. CDR3 DNA: TGTGCCAGCAGCTTGCAAGGGGGGGCCTTTCGCACAGATACGCAGTATTTT.

The rearrangement uses TRBV5-4 and TRBJ2-7, with TRBD2 matching 9 bases. The V segment lost 3 bases and the J segment 5 bases; nucleotides outside the gene matches: 12. Germline lookup yields CDR1 SGHNT and CDR2 YYREEE (reference sequence). The CDR3 length is 16 residues. The CDR3 nucleotides read TGTGCCAGCAGCTCTATCGCGCGGGGGGGGAGGGACGAGCAGTACTTC. Encoded protein: CASSSIARGGRDEQYF.